This TCR beta chain was found in a study of shared clonotypes between healthy human individuals. Study results and caveats: About 5% was the fraction of naive CD4 clonotypes found shared across several donors. The low donor count limited represented genetic and exposure-history diversity.

On this clone: The antigen is unknown.

The donor cohort consisted entirely of Caucasian adults residing in Nashville, Tennessee. Into CD45RA+ naive and CD45RA-negative memory subsets, the CD4+ cells were split. Using immunoSEQ multiplex PCR, the repertoire was profiled, and TCRdb retains in-frame clones only, with some absent. The profile covers approximately 720,000 clones, with 72% appearing a single time and about 1.8% taken by the ten largest. Trimming removed 2 bases at V and 0 bases at J, with 10 bases between. Per the germline V gene, CDR1 is MNHEY and CDR2 is SVGAGI. This CDR3 region has 15 residues. Input material: memory CD4+ T cells sorted from blood. The subset was: CD45RA-negative fraction. The rearrangement uses TRBV6-5 and TRBJ1-2; a weak D match, TRBD1 (6 bases). This receptor was identified in a woman aged 30 to 39 in good health. CDR3 residues: CASSYRTAPNYGYTF. DNA of the CDR3: TGTGCCAGCAGTTACCGGACAGCACCTAACTATGGCTACACCTTC.